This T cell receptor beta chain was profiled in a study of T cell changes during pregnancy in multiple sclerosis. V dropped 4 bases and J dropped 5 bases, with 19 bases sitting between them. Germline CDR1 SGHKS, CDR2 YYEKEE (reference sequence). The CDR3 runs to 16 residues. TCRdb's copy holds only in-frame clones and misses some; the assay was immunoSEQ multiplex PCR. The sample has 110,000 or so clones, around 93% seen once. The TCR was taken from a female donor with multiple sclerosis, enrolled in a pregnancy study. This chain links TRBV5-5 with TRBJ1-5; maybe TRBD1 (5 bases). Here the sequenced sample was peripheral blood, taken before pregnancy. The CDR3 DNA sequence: TGTGCCAGCAGCGCCGGGACTCCAGGCCCTCATCAGCCCCAGCATTTT. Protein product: CASSAGTPGPHQPQHF.